A selection of T cell receptor beta chains follows, all from one sample in a study of blood T cell repertoires in COVID-19. Assay used: immunoSEQ multiplex PCR; TCRdb lists only in-frame clones, some missing. The data show over 250,000 clones, 85% to 90% seen once. The sequenced sample consisted of peripheral blood. These receptors were taken from a woman aged 40 to 49 who had recovered from COVID-19. Each CDR3 is given without its conserved first and last residue. The order of the fields is J gene, V gene, CDR3 protein.

TRBJ2-1,TRBV4-3,ASSQDFAAGGYYNEQF
TRBJ2-3,TRBV10-3,AISEGLAAGADTQY
TRBJ1-4,TRBV24-1,ATSDPRTGTNEKLF
TRBJ2-3,TRBV5-1,ASSLAGRGTDTQY
TRBJ1-3,TRBV7-8,ASSTRVGGNTIY
TRBJ2-7,TRBV3-1/TRBV3-2,ASSQGLAGALREQY
TRBJ1-2,TRBV18,ASSAGDLNYGYT
TRBJ2-3,TRBV29-1,SVGAPRTDTQY
TRBJ1-3,TRBV24-1,ATSDGTGSGNTIY
TRBJ1-2,TRBV3-1/TRBV3-2,ASSQARGGAANYGYT
TRBJ1-6,TRBV11-3,ASSPGASPLH
TRBJ2-1,TRBV27,ASSPGLGRNNEQF
TRBJ1-4,TRBV2,AGRAGAYEKLF
TRBJ1-2,TRBV27,ASMAPGRAHYGYT
TRBJ1-2,TRBV6-6,ASRTQRDGGSYT
TRBJ1-1,TRBV10-1,ASSARGGTEAF
TRBJ2-2,TRBV19,ASKGGFSTGELF
TRBJ2-7,TRBV6-6,AARQGSHEQY
TRBJ2-1,TRBV19,ASSPRPGDEQF
TRBJ1-5,TRBV5-4,ASSLGGTGNQPQH
TRBJ1-1,TRBV30,AWSDHRGTEAF
TRBJ2-2,TRBV19,ASSMGRANTGELF
TRBJ1-5,TRBV9,ASSPGGSDGNQPQH
TRBJ2-1,TRBV27,ASRGSGRSGNEQF
TRBJ1-2,TRBV5-3,ARSLEAPGGGPLYT
TRBJ1-6,TRBV6-2/TRBV6-3,ASSYRTQGNSPLH
TRBJ1-3,TRBV19,ASSPGVDTIY
TRBJ1-1,TRBV30,AWSVQGVTEAF
TRBJ1-5,TRBV7-8,ASSSRQGARSNQPQH
TRBJ2-1,TRBV6-5,ASQRGGGANNEQF
TRBJ2-2,TRBV10-3,AIRDRPFGELF
TRBJ1-6,TRBV27,ASSARDYSPLH
TRBJ2-1,TRBV5-1,ASSLGLAGGEQF
TRBJ2-6,TRBV6-6,ASSYVGGTGANVLT
TRBJ1-3,TRBV9,ASSESGSLGNTIY
TRBJ1-1,TRBV11-3,ASTPDTNTEAF
TRBJ2-5,TRBV24-1,ATSDPGQGGSETQY
TRBJ1-4,TRBV3-1/TRBV3-2,ASSSSREKLF
TRBJ2-1,TRBV30,AWSGDRSSYNEQF
TRBJ1-2,TRBV6-6,ASSTRTGSYGYT
TRBJ2-3,TRBV5-1,ASSLAGTDTQY
TRBJ1-6,TRBV3-1/TRBV3-2,ASSPGQGSLTLH